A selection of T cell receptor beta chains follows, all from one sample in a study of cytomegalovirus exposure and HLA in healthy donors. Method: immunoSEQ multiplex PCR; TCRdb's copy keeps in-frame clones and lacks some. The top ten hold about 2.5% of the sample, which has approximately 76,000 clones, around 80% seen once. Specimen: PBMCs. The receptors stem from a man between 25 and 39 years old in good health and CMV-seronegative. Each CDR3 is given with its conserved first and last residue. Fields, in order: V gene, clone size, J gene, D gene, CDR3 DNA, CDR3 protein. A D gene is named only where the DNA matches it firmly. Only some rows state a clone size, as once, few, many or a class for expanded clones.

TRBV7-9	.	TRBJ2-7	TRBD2	TGTGCCAGCAGCTTAATGGAGACTAGCGGGCTCTACGAGCAGTACTTC	CASSLMETSGLYEQYF
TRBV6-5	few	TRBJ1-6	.	TGTGCCAGCAGTTATGAAGGCTCTAAGGGGTCACCCCTCCACTTT	CASSYEGSKGSPLHF
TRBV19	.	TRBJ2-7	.	TGTGCCAGTAGTATTTCGAACAGCTACGAGCAGTACTTC	CASSISNSYEQYF
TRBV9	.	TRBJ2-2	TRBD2	TGTGCCAGCGGGGGGGGACCCGGGGAGCTGTTTTTT	CASGGGPGELFF
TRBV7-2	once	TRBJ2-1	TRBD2	TGTGCCAGCAGCCTAGCGGGGGGGCCCAATGAGCAGTTCTTC	CASSLAGGPNEQFF
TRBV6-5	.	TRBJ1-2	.	TGTGCCAGCAGACCCACCGCGACAGGCAACTATGGCTACACCTTC	CASRPTATGNYGYTF
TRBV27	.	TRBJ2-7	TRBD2	TGTGCCAGCAGTTTAAGGACTAGCGGGAGTTACGAGCAGTACTTC	CASSLRTSGSYEQYF
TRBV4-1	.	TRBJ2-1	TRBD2	TGCGCCAGCAGCCCCGCTAGCGGGCTCTCCTACAATGAGCAGTTCTTC	CASSPASGLSYNEQFF
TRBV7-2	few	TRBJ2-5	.	TGTGCCAGCAGCTTAGGTAGCCTAGCACGAGAGACCCAGTACTTC	CASSLGSLARETQYF
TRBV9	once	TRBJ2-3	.	TGTGCCAGCAGCCCCAGCGGGGATGCGGGGGCCTATACGCAGTATTTT	CASSPSGDAGAYTQYF
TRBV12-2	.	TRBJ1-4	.	TGTGCAAGTCGCTCCACTCGGGGACAGGGAGAAAAACTGTTTTTT	CASRSTRGQGEKLFF
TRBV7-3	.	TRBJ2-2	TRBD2	TGTGTCAGCAGCTTAACGGGGGGGGGAAACACCGGGGAGCTGTTTTTT	CVSSLTGGGNTGELFF
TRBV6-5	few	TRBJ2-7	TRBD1	TGTGCCAGCAGTTTCGGGACAGACTACGAGCAGTACTTC	CASSFGTDYEQYF
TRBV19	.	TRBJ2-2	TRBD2	TGTGCCAGTAAAATGGGAGGGACGGGGAACACCGGGGAGCTGTTTTTT	CASKMGGTGNTGELFF
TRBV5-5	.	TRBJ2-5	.	TGTGCCAGCAGCTTGGGTCAGATTAAAGAGACCCAGTACTTC	CASSLGQIKETQYF
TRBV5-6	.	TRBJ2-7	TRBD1	TGTGCCAGCAAGTTGGGACAGGGACAAGGGTACGAGCAGTACTTC	CASKLGQGQGYEQYF
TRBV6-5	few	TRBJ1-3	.	TGTGCCAGCAAGCAGGACAGCTCTGGAAACACCATATATTTT	CASKQDSSGNTIYF
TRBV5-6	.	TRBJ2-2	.	TGTGCCAGCAGCTTGTATAACACCGGGGAGCTGTTTTTT	CASSLYNTGELFF
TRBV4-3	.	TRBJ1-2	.	TGCGCCAGCAGCCCCCAAAGAGGTACAGGAGCTAACTATGGCTACACCTTC	CASSPQRGTGANYGYTF
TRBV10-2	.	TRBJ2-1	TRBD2	TGCGCCAGCAGTGGGACTAGCGGGAAAACCCAATACTCCTACAATGAGCAGTTCTTC	CASSGTSGKTQYSYNEQFF
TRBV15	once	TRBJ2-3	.	TGTGCCACCAGCAAAACGACAGGAAGCACAGATACGCAGTATTTT	CATSKTTGSTDTQYF
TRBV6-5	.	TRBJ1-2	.	TGTGCCACCACGGGTGGGTTTTACTACACCTTC	CATTGGFYYTF
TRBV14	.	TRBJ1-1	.	TGTGCCAGCTCTCCCCAGGGAATCGGGGAAGCTTTCTTT	CASSPQGIGEAFF
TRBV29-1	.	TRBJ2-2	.	TGCAGCGTGTCGGACAGCCCTGCCCGGGAGCTGTTTTTT	CSVSDSPARELFF
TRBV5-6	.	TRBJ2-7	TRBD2	TGTGCCAGCAAAAAGACGGGGGGACTCCTCCACGAGCAGTACTTC	CASKKTGGLLHEQYF
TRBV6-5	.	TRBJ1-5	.	TGTGCCAGCAGTAAGGCAGCGAATCAGCCCCAGCATTTT	CASSKAANQPQHF
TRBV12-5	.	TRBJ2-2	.	TGTGCTAGTGCCCAGGAGGGCAGTGGTGAGGAGCTGTTTTTT	CASAQEGSGEELFF
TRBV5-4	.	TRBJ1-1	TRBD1	TGTGCCAGCAGCTTGTCGGACAGGGGGCGCGGGAACACTGAAGCTTTCTTT	CASSLSDRGRGNTEAFF
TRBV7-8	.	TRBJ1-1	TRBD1	TGTGCCAGCAGCTTGGACAGGGCGATCAGCAGAACTGAAGCTTTCTTT	CASSLDRAISRTEAFF
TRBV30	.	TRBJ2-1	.	TGTGCCTGGAGTGTTGGGAGGTCCTCCGCGTTCTTC	CAWSVGRSSAFF
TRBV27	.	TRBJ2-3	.	TGTGCCAGCAGGAAGCTAGCGAGCACCTTTGAGGATACGCAGTATTTT	CASRKLASTFEDTQYF
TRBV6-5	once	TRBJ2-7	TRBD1	TGTGCCAGCAGTTACTCGCTCGGGACAGGGGGCTACGAGCAGTACTTC	CASSYSLGTGGYEQYF
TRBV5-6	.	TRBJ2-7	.	TGTGCCAGCAGCACCTCGGGAACCTACGAGCAGTACTTC	CASSTSGTYEQYF
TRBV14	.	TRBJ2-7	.	TGTGCCAGCAGCCAAGGGTACTCCTTGAGCTCCTACGAGCAGTACTTC	CASSQGYSLSSYEQYF
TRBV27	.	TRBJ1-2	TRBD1	TGTGCCAGCAGCCTGACAGGGAGCTATGGCTACACCTTC	CASSLTGSYGYTF
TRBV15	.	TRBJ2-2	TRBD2	TGTGCCACCAGCAGAGATATTGGAGCGGGGGGCAGGACCGGGGAGCTGTTTTTT	CATSRDIGAGGRTGELFF
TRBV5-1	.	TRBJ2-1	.	TGCGCCAGCAGCCCGGAGGTGCCGGCCCGGGGCAATGAGCAGTTCTTC	CASSPEVPARGNEQFF
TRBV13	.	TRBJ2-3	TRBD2	TGTGCCAGCAGTCCAGTAGGAGCGGGAGGGGGGGATACGCAGTATTTT	CASSPVGAGGGDTQYF
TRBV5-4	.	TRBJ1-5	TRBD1	TGTGCCAGCAGCTTACGGGACAGGGTAAGGAGTCAGCCCCAGCATTTT	CASSLRDRVRSQPQHF
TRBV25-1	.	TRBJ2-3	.	TGTGCCAGCAGTGAATCGCGTAGAGCGGCCCTCACAGATACGCAGTATTTT	CASSESRRAALTDTQYF
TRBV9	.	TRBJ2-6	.	TGTGCCAGCGCTAAGAGTGTACAGTTGTCGGGGGCCAACGTCCTGACTTTC	CASAKSVQLSGANVLTF
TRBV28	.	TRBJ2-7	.	TGTGCCACTAGTTCACGGCTGGAGGAGCAGTACTTC	CATSSRLEEQYF
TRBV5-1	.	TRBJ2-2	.	TGCGCCAGCAGCTGGTCTGGGCAGGGTTCCACCGGGGAGCTGTTTTTT	CASSWSGQGSTGELFF
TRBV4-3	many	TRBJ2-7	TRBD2	TGCGCCAGCAGCCCGACTAGCGGGAGGGCCTTTGGGGAGCAGTACTTC	CASSPTSGRAFGEQYF
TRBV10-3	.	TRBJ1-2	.	TGTGCCATCAGTGAGTCGTCTAGAATCTATGGCTACACCTTC	CAISESSRIYGYTF
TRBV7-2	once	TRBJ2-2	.	TGTGCCAGCAGCATAACTCATTTCACCGGGGAGCTGTTTTTT	CASSITHFTGELFF
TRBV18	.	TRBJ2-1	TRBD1	TGTGCCAGCTCACCACCGGGACAGCTCAATGAGCAGTTCTTC	CASSPPGQLNEQFF
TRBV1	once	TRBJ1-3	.	TGCACCAGCAGCCACCGGACAGAACTCTCTGGAAACACCATATATTTT	CTSSHRTELSGNTIYF